This is a list of T cell receptor beta chains from one sample in a study of blood T cell repertoires in COVID-19. The table came from immunoSEQ multiplex PCR; TCRdb's copy has only in-frame clones and leaves some out. The table lists around 200,000 clones, approximately 80% of them singletons. Sequencing was done on a sample of peripheral blood. The receptors were sampled from a woman of 80 years or more with active or convalescent COVID-19. Each CDR3 is given with its conserved first and last residue. Fields, in order: J gene, clone size, D gene, V gene, CDR3 DNA, CDR3 protein. D genes are given only for firm matches. Not all rows give a size; the values are once, few, many and, for expanded clones, a class.

j_gene: TRBJ1-2; abundance: .; d_gene: .; v_gene: TRBV5-1; CDR3nt: TGCGCCAGCAGCCTAGGACAGAGAATGGGCGGCTACACCTTC; CDR3aa: CASSLGQRMGGYTF
j_gene: TRBJ2-6; abundance: .; d_gene: TRBD1; v_gene: TRBV6-6; CDR3nt: TGTGCCAGCAGTCCCAGGGGGCCCGGGCCCTCGAACTCTGGGGCCAACGTCCTGACTTTC; CDR3aa: CASSPRGPGPSNSGANVLTF
j_gene: TRBJ2-1; abundance: .; d_gene: TRBD1; v_gene: TRBV5-4; CDR3nt: TGTGCCAGCAGCTTCACTTGGGACAGGAGTTATGAGCAGTTCTTC; CDR3aa: CASSFTWDRSYEQFF
j_gene: TRBJ2-7; abundance: .; d_gene: TRBD2; v_gene: TRBV28; CDR3nt: TGTGCCAGCAGTTCTTCTCAGCGGGGGGGCTACGAGCAGTACTTC; CDR3aa: CASSSSQRGGYEQYF
j_gene: TRBJ2-1; abundance: .; d_gene: .; v_gene: TRBV7-8; CDR3nt: TGTGCCAGCAGCTTAGATCGGAGCGGTTACAATGAGCAGTTCTTC; CDR3aa: CASSLDRSGYNEQFF
j_gene: TRBJ2-3; abundance: .; d_gene: TRBD2; v_gene: TRBV9; CDR3nt: TGTGCCAGCAGCGTGGCGGGGGTTAGCACAGATACGCAGTATTTT; CDR3aa: CASSVAGVSTDTQYF
j_gene: TRBJ2-3; abundance: .; d_gene: TRBD2; v_gene: TRBV15; CDR3nt: TGTGCCACCAGCAGAGGCGCCCTGGCTAGCGGGAGAGGGAGCACAGATACGCAGTATTTT; CDR3aa: CATSRGALASGRGSTDTQYF
j_gene: TRBJ2-3; abundance: .; d_gene: TRBD2; v_gene: TRBV7-3; CDR3nt: TGTGCCAGCAGCTCGCCTACTAGCGGGGGGGCGGTCGCAGATACGCAGTATTTT; CDR3aa: CASSSPTSGGAVADTQYF
j_gene: TRBJ1-3; abundance: .; d_gene: .; v_gene: TRBV7-9; CDR3nt: TGTGCCAGCAGCTCGACCAGGGCCCACTCTGGAAACACCATATATTTT; CDR3aa: CASSSTRAHSGNTIYF
j_gene: TRBJ2-7; abundance: .; d_gene: .; v_gene: TRBV7-2; CDR3nt: TGTGCCAGCAGCTTACGCGAGGGAACCTACGAGCAGTACTTC; CDR3aa: CASSLREGTYEQYF
j_gene: TRBJ2-3; abundance: .; d_gene: .; v_gene: TRBV2; CDR3nt: TGTGCCAGCAGTGATTTGGCTTCCGGCACAGATACGCAGTATTTT; CDR3aa: CASSDLASGTDTQYF
j_gene: TRBJ2-3; abundance: .; d_gene: .; v_gene: TRBV5-4; CDR3nt: TGTGCCAGCAGCTTCAGTTCCTTTAGCACAGATACGCAGTATTTT; CDR3aa: CASSFSSFSTDTQYF
j_gene: TRBJ1-2; abundance: .; d_gene: TRBD1; v_gene: TRBV6-5; CDR3nt: TGTGCCAGCAGTTACCAGGACAGGGCCTATGGCTACACCTTC; CDR3aa: CASSYQDRAYGYTF
j_gene: TRBJ1-1; abundance: once; d_gene: .; v_gene: TRBV7-2; CDR3nt: TGTGCCAGCAGCTTAGCGTCCGGCACTGAAGCTTTCTTT; CDR3aa: CASSLASGTEAFF
j_gene: TRBJ2-1; abundance: .; d_gene: TRBD2; v_gene: TRBV19; CDR3nt: TGTGCCAGTACTCCGGGGCTAGCGGGAGTCACCTCCTACAATGAGCAGTTCTTC; CDR3aa: CASTPGLAGVTSYNEQFF
j_gene: TRBJ1-2; abundance: .; d_gene: TRBD1; v_gene: TRBV30; CDR3nt: TGTGCCTGGAGTGTACTGAAAGGGGGCGGAAACTATGGCTACACCTTC; CDR3aa: CAWSVLKGGGNYGYTF
j_gene: TRBJ2-3; abundance: .; d_gene: .; v_gene: TRBV5-4; CDR3nt: TGTGCCAGCAGCCCTGGAGGGGCGGTCACAGATACGCAGTATTTT; CDR3aa: CASSPGGAVTDTQYF
j_gene: TRBJ2-1; abundance: .; d_gene: .; v_gene: TRBV5-1; CDR3nt: TGCGCCAGCAGCTTATCCCCAATCTACAATGAGCAGTTCTTC; CDR3aa: CASSLSPIYNEQFF
j_gene: TRBJ2-7; abundance: .; d_gene: .; v_gene: TRBV6-5; CDR3nt: TGTGCCAGCAGTCTGGAGCGAACCTACGAGCAGTACTTC; CDR3aa: CASSLERTYEQYF
j_gene: TRBJ1-1; abundance: .; d_gene: TRBD1; v_gene: TRBV28; CDR3nt: TGTGCCAGCCCCTCGGGCAGGGGGCAGGGAGATGAAGCTTTCTTT; CDR3aa: CASPSGRGQGDEAFF
j_gene: TRBJ1-2; abundance: .; d_gene: .; v_gene: TRBV29-1; CDR3nt: TGCAGCGTGGCGGAGGGAAACTATGGCTACACCTTC; CDR3aa: CSVAEGNYGYTF
j_gene: TRBJ2-1; abundance: once; d_gene: .; v_gene: TRBV5-1; CDR3nt: TGCGCCAGCAGCTTGGAAGGGAGCTCCTACAATGAGCAGTTCTTC; CDR3aa: CASSLEGSSYNEQFF
j_gene: TRBJ1-1; abundance: once; d_gene: TRBD1; v_gene: TRBV7-2; CDR3nt: TGTGCCAGCAGCGTAACAGGGGCCACTGAAGCTTTCTTT; CDR3aa: CASSVTGATEAFF
j_gene: TRBJ2-5; abundance: .; d_gene: .; v_gene: TRBV27; CDR3nt: TGTGCCAGCAGAGTTGGAGGGTACCAAGAGACCCAGTACTTC; CDR3aa: CASRVGGYQETQYF
j_gene: TRBJ2-7; abundance: few; d_gene: TRBD1; v_gene: TRBV6-5; CDR3nt: TGTGCCAGCAGAACGGGGACAGAGGCCCCCTACGAGCAGTACTTC; CDR3aa: CASRTGTEAPYEQYF